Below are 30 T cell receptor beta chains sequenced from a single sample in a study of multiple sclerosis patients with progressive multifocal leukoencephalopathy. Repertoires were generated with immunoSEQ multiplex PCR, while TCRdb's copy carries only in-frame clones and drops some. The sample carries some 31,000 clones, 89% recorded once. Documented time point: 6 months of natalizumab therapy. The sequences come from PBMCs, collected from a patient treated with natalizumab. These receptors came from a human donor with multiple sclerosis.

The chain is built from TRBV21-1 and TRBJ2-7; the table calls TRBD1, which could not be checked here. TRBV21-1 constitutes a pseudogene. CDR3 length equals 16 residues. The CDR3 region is CASSKSTGPSRYEQYF. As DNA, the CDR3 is TGTGCCAGCAGCAAATCGACAGGGCCTAGTAGGTACGAGCAGTACTTC.

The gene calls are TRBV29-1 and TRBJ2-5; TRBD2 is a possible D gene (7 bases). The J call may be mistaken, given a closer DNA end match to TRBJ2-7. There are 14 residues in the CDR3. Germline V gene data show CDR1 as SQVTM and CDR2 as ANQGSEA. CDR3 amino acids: CSVGGGAHTYEQYF. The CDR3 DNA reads TGCAGCGTTGGTGGGGGGGCGCATACCTACGAGCAGTACTTC.

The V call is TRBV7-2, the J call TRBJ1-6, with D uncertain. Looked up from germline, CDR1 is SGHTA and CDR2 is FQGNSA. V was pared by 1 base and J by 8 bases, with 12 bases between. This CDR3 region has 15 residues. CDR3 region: CASSLVPMSDSPLHF. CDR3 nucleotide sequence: TGTGCCAGCAGCTTAGTCCCCATGTCCGATTCACCCCTCCACTTT. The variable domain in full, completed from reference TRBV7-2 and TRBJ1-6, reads GAGVSQSPSNKVTEKGKDVELRCDPISGHTALYWYRQSLGQGLEFLIYFQGNSAPDKSGLPSDRFSAERTGGSVSTLTIQRTQQEDSAVYLCASSLVPMSDSPLHFGNGTRLTVT.

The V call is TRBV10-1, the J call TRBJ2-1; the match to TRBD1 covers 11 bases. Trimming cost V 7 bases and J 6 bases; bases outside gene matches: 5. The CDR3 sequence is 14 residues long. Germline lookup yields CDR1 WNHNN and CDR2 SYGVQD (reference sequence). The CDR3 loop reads CASKDRGPPNEQFF. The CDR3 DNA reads TGCGCCAGCAAGGACAGGGGGCCCCCCAATGAGCAGTTCTTC.

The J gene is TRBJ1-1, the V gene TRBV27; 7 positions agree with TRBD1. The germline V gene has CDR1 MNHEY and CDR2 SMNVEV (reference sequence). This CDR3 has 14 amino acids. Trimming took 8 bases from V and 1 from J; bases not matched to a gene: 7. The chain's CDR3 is CASGISGGNTEAFF. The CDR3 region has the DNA TGTGCCAGCGGAATTTCAGGGGGGAACACTGAAGCTTTCTTT.

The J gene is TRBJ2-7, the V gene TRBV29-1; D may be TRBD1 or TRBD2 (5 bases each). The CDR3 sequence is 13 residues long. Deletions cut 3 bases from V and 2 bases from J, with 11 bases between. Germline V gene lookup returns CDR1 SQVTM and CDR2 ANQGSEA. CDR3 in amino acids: CSVEGRETYEQYF. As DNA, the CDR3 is TGCAGCGTTGAGGGCAGGGAGACCTACGAGCAGTACTTC.

CDR3 sequence: CASSLSRADEAFF. CDR3 nucleotides: TGTGCCAGCAGCTTGTCCAGGGCCGATGAAGCTTTCTTT. The gene calls are TRBV5-4 and TRBJ1-1; possible D gene TRBD1, 5 bases. The V end lost 1 base, the J end lost 7 bases, and 11 bases lay between the germline ends. The CDR3 is made up of 13 amino acids. Germline V CDR1 and CDR2: SGHNT, YYREEE (reference sequence).

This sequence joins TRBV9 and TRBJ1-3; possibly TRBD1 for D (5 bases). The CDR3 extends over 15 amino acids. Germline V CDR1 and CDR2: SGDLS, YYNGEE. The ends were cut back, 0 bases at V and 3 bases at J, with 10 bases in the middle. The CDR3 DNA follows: TGTGCCAGCAGCGTAGAACAGGTTTATGGAAACACCATATATTTT. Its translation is CASSVEQVYGNTIYF.

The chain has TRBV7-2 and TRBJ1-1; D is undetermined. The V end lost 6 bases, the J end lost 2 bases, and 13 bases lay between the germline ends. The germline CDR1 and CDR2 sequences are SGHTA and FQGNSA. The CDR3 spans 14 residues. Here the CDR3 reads CASRLRMANTEAFF. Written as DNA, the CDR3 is TGTGCCAGCAGACTTAGAATGGCAAACACTGAAGCTTTCTTT.

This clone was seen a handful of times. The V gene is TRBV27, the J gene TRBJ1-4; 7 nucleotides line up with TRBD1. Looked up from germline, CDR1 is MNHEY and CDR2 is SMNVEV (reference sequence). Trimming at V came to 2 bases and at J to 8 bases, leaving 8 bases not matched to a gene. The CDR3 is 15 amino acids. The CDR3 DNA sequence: TGTGCCAGCAGTTTAATATCAGGGGGGGGAGAAAAACTGTTTTTT. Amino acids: CASSLISGGGEKLFF.

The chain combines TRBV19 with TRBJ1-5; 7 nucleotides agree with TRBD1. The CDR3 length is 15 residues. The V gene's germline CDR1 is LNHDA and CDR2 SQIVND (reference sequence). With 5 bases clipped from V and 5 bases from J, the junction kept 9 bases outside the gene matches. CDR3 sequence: CASSSAGRGHQPQHF. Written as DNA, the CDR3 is TGTGCCAGTAGTTCGGCGGGGAGGGGGCATCAGCCCCAGCATTTT. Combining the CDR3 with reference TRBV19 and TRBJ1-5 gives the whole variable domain DGGITQSPKYLFRKEGQNVTLSCEQNLNHDAMYWYRQDPGQGLRLIYYSQIVNDFQKGDIAEGYSVSREKKESFPLTVTSAQKNPTAFYLCASSSAGRGHQPQHFGDGTRLSIL.

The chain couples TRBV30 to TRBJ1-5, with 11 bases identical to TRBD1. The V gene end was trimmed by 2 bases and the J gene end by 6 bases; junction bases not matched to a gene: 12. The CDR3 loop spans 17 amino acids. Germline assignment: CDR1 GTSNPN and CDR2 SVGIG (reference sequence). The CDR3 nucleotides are TGTGCCTGGAGTTCAGGACAGGGGGCGCTTAGAGGTCAGCCCCAGCATTTT. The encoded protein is CAWSSGQGALRGQPQHF.

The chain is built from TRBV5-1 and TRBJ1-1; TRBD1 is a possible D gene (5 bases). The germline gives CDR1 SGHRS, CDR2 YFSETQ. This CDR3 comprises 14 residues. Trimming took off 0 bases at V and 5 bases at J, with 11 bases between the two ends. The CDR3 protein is CASSLEAGRTEAFF. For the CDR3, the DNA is TGCGCCAGCAGCTTGGAAGCAGGGAGGACTGAAGCTTTCTTT.

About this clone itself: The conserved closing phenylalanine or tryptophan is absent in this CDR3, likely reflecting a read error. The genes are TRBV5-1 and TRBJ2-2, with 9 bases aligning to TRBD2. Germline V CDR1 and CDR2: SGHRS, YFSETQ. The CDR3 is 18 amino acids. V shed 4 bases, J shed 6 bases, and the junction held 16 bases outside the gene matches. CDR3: CASSRELGRAGGAGELFS. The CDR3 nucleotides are TGCGCCAGCAGCCGCGAACTAGGACGAGCGGGAGGCGCCGGGGAGCTGTTTTCT.

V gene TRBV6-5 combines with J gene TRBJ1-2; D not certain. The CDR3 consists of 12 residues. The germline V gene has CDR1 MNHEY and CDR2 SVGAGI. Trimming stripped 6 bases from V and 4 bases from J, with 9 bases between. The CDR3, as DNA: TGTGCCAGCAGATCCCACGCCTATGGCTACACCTTC. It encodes CASRSHAYGYTF.

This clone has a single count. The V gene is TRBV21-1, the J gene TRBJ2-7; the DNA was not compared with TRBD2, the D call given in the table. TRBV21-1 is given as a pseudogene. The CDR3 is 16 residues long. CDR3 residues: CASSISIAHVLDEQYF. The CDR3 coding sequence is TGTGCCAGCAGTATATCTATAGCACACGTGTTAGACGAGCAGTACTTC.

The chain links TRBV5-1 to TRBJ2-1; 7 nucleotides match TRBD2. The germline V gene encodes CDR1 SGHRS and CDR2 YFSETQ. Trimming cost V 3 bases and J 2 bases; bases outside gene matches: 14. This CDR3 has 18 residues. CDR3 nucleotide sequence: TGCGCCAGCAGCTCGGCTAGCGGCCGCCCCCAAGCCTACAATGAGCAGTTCTTC. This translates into CASSSASGRPQAYNEQFF.

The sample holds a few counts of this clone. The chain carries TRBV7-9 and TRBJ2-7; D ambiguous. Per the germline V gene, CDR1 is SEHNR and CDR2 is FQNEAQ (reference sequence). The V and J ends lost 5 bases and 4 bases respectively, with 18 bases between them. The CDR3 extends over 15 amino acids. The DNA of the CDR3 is TGTGCCAGCAGCCCTACGGTGGCAAACTGGTACGAGCAGTACTTC. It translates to CASSPTVANWYEQYF. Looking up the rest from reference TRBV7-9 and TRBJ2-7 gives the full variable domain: DTGVSQNPRHKITKRGQNVTFRCDPISEHNRLYWYRQTLGQGPEFLTYFQNEAQLEKSRLLSDRFSAERPKGSFSTLEIQRTEQGDSAMYLCASSPTVANWYEQYFGPGTRLTVT.

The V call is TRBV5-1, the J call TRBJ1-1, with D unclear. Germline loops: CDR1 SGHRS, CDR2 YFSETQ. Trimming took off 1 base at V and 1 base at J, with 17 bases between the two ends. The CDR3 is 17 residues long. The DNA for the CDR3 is TGCGCCAGCAGCTTGAGGTCTGCACCCACCCGGAACACTGAAGCTTTCTTT. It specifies CASSLRSAPTRNTEAFF.

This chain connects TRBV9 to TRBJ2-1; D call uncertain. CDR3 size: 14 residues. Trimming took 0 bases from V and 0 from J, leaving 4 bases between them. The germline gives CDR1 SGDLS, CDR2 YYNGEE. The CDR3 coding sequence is TGTGCCAGCAGCGTAGACAGCTCCTACAATGAGCAGTTCTTC. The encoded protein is CASSVDSSYNEQFF.

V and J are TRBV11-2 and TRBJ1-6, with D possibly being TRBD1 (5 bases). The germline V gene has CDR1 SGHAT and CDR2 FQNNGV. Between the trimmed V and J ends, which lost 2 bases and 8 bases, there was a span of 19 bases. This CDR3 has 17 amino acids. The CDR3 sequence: CASSLTLGETAYSPLHF. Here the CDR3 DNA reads TGTGCCAGCAGCTTAACTCTGGGGGAAACGGCCTATTCACCCCTCCACTTT.

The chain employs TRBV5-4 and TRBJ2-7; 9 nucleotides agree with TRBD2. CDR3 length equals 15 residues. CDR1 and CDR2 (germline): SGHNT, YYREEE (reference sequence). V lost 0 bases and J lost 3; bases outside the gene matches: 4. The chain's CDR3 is CASSLGSGSGYEQYF. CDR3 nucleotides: TGTGCCAGCAGCTTGGGTAGCGGGAGTGGCTACGAGCAGTACTTC.

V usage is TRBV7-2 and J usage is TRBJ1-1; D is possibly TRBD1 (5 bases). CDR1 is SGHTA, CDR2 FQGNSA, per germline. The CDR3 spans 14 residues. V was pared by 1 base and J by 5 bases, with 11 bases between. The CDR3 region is CASSLGREYTEAFF. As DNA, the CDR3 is TGTGCCAGCAGCTTAGGCAGGGAGTATACTGAAGCTTTCTTT.

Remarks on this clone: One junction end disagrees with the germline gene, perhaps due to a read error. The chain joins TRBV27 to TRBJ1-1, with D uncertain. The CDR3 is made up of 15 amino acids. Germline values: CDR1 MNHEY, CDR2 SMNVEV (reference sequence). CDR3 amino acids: CASILTRAGNTEAFF. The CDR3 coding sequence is TGTGCCAGCATTTTAACAAGGGCGGGGAACACTGAAGCTTTCTTT.

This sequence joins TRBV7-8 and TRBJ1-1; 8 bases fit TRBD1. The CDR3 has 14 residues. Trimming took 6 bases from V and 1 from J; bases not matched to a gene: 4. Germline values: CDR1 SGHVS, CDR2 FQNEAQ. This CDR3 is CASRTGTGNTEAFF. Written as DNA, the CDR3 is TGTGCCAGCAGAACCGGGACAGGGAACACTGAAGCTTTCTTT. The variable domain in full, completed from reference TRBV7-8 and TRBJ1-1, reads GAGVSQSPRYKVAKRGQDVALRCDPISGHVSLFWYQQALGQGPEFLTYFQNEAQLDKSGLPSDRFFAERPEGSVSTLKIQRTQQEDSAVYLCASRTGTGNTEAFFGQGTRLTVV.

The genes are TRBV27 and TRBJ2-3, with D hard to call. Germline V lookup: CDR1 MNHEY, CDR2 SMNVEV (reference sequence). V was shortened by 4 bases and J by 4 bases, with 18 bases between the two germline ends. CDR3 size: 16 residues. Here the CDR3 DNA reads TGTGCCAGCAGTTCCTCATCACGGCACCGGGCAGATACGCAGTATTTT. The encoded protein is CASSSSSRHRADTQYF.

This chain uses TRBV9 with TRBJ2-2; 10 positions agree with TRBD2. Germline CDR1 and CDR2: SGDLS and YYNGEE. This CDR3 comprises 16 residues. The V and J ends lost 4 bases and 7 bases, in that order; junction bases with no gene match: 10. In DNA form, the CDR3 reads TGTGCCAGCAGCTCCCAGGCTAGCGGGAGTTACGGGGAGCTGTTTTTT. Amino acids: CASSSQASGSYGELFF. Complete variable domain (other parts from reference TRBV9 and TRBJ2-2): DSGVTQTPKHLITATGQRVTLRCSPRSGDLSVYWYQQSLDQGLQFLIQYYNGEERAKGNILERFSAQQFPDLHSELNLSSLELGDSALYFCASSSQASGSYGELFFGEGSRLTVL.

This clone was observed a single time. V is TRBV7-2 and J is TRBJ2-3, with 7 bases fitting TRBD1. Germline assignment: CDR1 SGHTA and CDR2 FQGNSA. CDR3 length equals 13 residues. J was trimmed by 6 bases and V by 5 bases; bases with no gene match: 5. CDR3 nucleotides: TGTGCCAGCAGCCTGAGGGGGCTGGATACGCAGTATTTT. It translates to CASSLRGLDTQYF.

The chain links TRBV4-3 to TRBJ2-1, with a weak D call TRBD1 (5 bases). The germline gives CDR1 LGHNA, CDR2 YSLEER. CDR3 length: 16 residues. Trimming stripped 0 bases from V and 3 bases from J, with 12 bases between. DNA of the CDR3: TGCGCCAGCAGCCAAGAGTCGCAGGGTGGCTACAATGAGCAGTTCTTC. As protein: CASSQESQGGYNEQFF.

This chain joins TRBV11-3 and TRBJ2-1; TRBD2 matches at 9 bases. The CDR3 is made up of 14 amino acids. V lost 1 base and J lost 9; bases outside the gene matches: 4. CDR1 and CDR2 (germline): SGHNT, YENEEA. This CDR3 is CASSLGTSVTEQFF. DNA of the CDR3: TGTGCCAGCAGCTTAGGGACTAGCGTGACTGAGCAGTTCTTC.